This T cell receptor (beta chain) was captured by sequencing in a study of post-analysis software for immune sequencing data. Study conclusions and caveats: Elevated frequency relative to controls characterized a handful of TRBV segments in patients, TRBV5-6, TRBV5-1 and TRBV20-1 among them.

Regarding this clonotype: The antigen is unknown.

CDR3 length: 12 residues. Trimming stripped 2 bases from V and 10 bases from J, with 12 bases between. Germline values: CDR1 GTSNPN, CDR2 SVGIG (reference sequence). Incorporated into the TCR beta cDNA libraries were unique molecular identifiers, which served to reduce PCR and sequencing biases. TCRdb used MiXCR to reprocess the PCR reads, holding one entry per CDR3 protein. Of 450,000 to 650,000 distinct CDR3 sequences listed, around 40% are singletons. The TCR comes from a girl aged 5 to 17 with multiple sclerosis. This chain uses TRBV30 with TRBJ2-1, with D possibly matching TRBD2 (5 bases). The sample consisted of blood. The CDR3 sequence is CAWSPGIREQFF. DNA of the CDR3: TGTGCCTGGAGTCCCGGGATCCGGGAGCAGTTCTTC.